Below, 28 T cell receptor beta chains from the same sample are listed, as sequenced in a study of blood T cells in healthy people across ages. Alongside a J-beta primer mix, a sample-barcoded 5' primer served in a second PCR lasting roughly 6 to 11 cycles. TCRdb redid the calling of the 5' RACE reads with MiXCR, one entry per CDR3 protein. The data hold more than 900,000 distinct CDR3 sequences, with roughly 24% observed a single time. The sample also formed part of further work on T cells of mothers and their children.

The sample consisted of blood. The receptors here all came from a girl aged 2 to 9 in good health.

The chain is built from TRBV6-5 and TRBJ2-5; either TRBD1 or TRBD2 may fit D (5 bases each). Trimming left V 8 bases short and J 1 base short, with 11 bases between. The CDR3 extends over 13 amino acids. Germline V gene sequence: CDR1 MNHEY, CDR2 SVGAGI. The DNA for the CDR3 is TGTGCCAGCGGAAAGGGACGCCAAGAGACCCAGTACTTC. This encodes CASGKGRQETQYF.

This clonotype came up a few times. V usage is TRBV6-2 or TRBV6-3 and J usage is TRBJ2-1; D is uncertain. The CDR3 runs 13 residues. Per the germline V gene, CDR1 is MNHEY and CDR2 is SVGEGT. V was shortened by 5 bases and J by 4 bases, with 9 bases between the two germline ends. Here the CDR3 DNA reads TGTGCCAGCAGTACCGAGCGTTACAATGAGCAGTTCTTC. Its protein product is CASSTERYNEQFF.

The V and J genes are TRBV29-1 and TRBJ2-1; weak D call: TRBD2 (6 bases). The CDR3 extends over 15 amino acids. From germline, CDR1 is SQVTM and CDR2 ANQGSEA. V lost 1 base and J lost 1, with 11 bases in between. The CDR3: CSVEGRAVSYNEQFF. CDR3 nucleotides: TGCAGCGTTGAAGGGAGGGCAGTTTCCTACAATGAGCAGTTCTTC.

There are a few counts of this clonotype. V and J are TRBV20-1 and TRBJ2-7, with TRBD2 identical over 9 bases. Germline-derived CDR1 and CDR2 are DFQATT and SNEGSKA (reference sequence). The J segment lost 4 bases and the V segment lost 7 bases, leaving 8 bases of the junction unmatched. CDR3 size: 13 residues. CDR3 region: CSVASGEAYEQYF. As DNA, the CDR3 is TGCAGTGTAGCTAGCGGGGAGGCTTACGAGCAGTACTTC.

This clonotype was counted only a few times. J is TRBJ2-4 and V is TRBV12-3 or TRBV12-4; 7 nucleotides match TRBD1. CDR3 length equals 15 residues. Germline trimming cut 3 bases from V and 3 bases from J; bases unmatched to any gene: 5. In DNA, the CDR3 is TGTGCCAGCAGTTTCCCAGGGGGTGGCAAAAACATTCAGTACTTC. It translates to CASSFPGGGKNIQYF.

V and J are TRBV20-1 and TRBJ1-2, with D possibly TRBD1 on 6 matching bases. The CDR3 totals 13 residues. Per germline, CDR1 DFQATT and CDR2 SNEGSKA (reference sequence). Trimming took off 4 bases at V and 4 bases at J, with 13 bases between the two ends. The CDR3 sequence is CSATVDRSYGYTF. CDR3 DNA sequence: TGCAGTGCTACCGTCGACAGGAGCTATGGCTACACCTTC.

This clonotype was seen a few times. The chain is built from TRBV5-1 and TRBJ1-6; TRBD1 aligns across 12 bases. Trimming took 4 bases from V and 8 from J; bases not matched to a gene: 7. There are 16 residues in the CDR3. Germline CDR1 is SGHRS and CDR2 is YFSETQ. CDR3 nucleotide sequence: TGCGCCAGCAGCCAAGGGACAGGGGGCGCGTATTCACCCCTCCACTTT. As protein: CASSQGTGGAYSPLHF.

CDR3 residues: CSFRLAERRSDTQYF. In DNA, the CDR3 is TGCAGCTTTCGACTAGCGGAGAGACGGTCAGATACGCAGTATTTT. The chain combines TRBV29-1 with TRBJ2-3; TRBD2 matches 9 bases. Unmatched junction bases numbered 13, after V lost 8 bases and J lost 4 bases. The germline CDR1 and CDR2 sequences are SQVTM and ANQGSEA. The length of the CDR3 is 15 residues.

This chain uses TRBV13 with TRBJ2-4, with D possibly being TRBD1 (5 bases). Germline loops: CDR1 PRHDT, CDR2 FYEKMQ (reference sequence). V gave up 6 bases and J gave up 4 bases, with 13 bases separating them. The CDR3 contains 14 residues. CDR3 sequence (DNA): TGTGCCAGCAGAAGGGCAGGGCAAAAAAACATTCAGTACTTC. Amino acids: CASRRAGQKNIQYF.

This clonotype appeared a few times. The J gene is TRBJ1-5, the V gene TRBV6-1; D is ambiguous. This CDR3 is 16 amino acids long. The V end lost 1 base, the J end lost 3 bases, and 13 bases lay between the germline ends. Germline CDR1 reads MNHNS; CDR2 reads SASEGT. The CDR3 loop is CASSEENFGPNQPQHF. Here the CDR3 DNA reads TGTGCCAGCAGTGAAGAAAACTTCGGTCCCAATCAGCCCCAGCATTTT.

V is TRBV29-1 and J is TRBJ2-5; perhaps TRBD2 as D (6 bases). Matching the DNA end better, TRBJ2-7 makes the J call doubtful. Per germline, CDR1 SQVTM and CDR2 ANQGSEA. This CDR3 is 13 amino acids long. CDR3 bases: TGCAGCGTTCAGGAGGGCCTAGGCTACGAGCAGTACTTC. Its protein is CSVQEGLGYEQYF.

The J gene is TRBJ2-2, the V gene TRBV29-1; no clear D gene. Germline V gives CDR1 SQVTM, CDR2 ANQGSEA. This CDR3 comprises 14 residues. Trimming removed 4 bases from V and 9 bases from J, with 18 bases in between. The CDR3, as DNA: TGCAGCGTTGGAGGAGTCGGGCCGCCCAGGGAGCTGTTTTTT. Translating it yields CSVGGVGPPRELFF.

The gene calls are TRBV12-3 or TRBV12-4 and TRBJ2-3; no clear D. The CDR3 is made up of 15 amino acids. Between the trimmed V and J ends, which lost 2 bases and 0 bases, there was a span of 9 bases. The CDR3 DNA follows: TGTGCCAGCAGTTTAAACGGAGCGAGCACAGATACGCAGTATTTT. Its protein is CASSLNGASTDTQYF.

The chain joins TRBV4-3 to TRBJ2-3; 11 positions agree with TRBD2. Germline assignment: CDR1 LGHNA and CDR2 YSLEER. The CDR3 spans 17 residues. The V and J ends lost 4 bases and 1 base, in that order; junction bases with no gene match: 7. The DNA of the CDR3 is TGCGCCAGCAGCCCGATGGGGACTAGCGGCCGCACAGATACGCAGTATTTT. Its translation is CASSPMGTSGRTDTQYF.

V is TRBV9 and J is TRBJ2-2; D unresolved. Germline values: CDR1 SGDLS, CDR2 YYNGEE. The CDR3 is made up of 16 amino acids. Trimming shortened V by 0 bases and J by 0 bases, and 9 bases separated the two germline ends. The CDR3 DNA reads TGTGCCAGCAGCGTAGGTCTATACTCGAACACCGGGGAGCTGTTTTTT. Protein product: CASSVGLYSNTGELFF.

This clonotype turned up a few times. The rearrangement uses TRBV12-3 or TRBV12-4 and TRBJ2-6; D call uncertain. The CDR3 extends over 12 amino acids. Trimming stripped 8 bases from V and 4 bases from J, with 6 bases between. CDR3 DNA sequence: TGTGCCAGCCAAGGAGGGGCCAACGTCCTGACTTTC. It specifies CASQGGANVLTF.

This sequence joins TRBV5-1 and TRBJ2-3, with D uncertain. Trimming pared 5 bases from V and 6 bases from J, leaving 22 bases between. Germline lookup yields CDR1 SGHRS and CDR2 YFSETQ. This CDR3 has 16 residues. The CDR3 sequence is CASSQAIDTLEDTQYF. CDR3 nucleotide sequence: TGCGCCAGCAGTCAGGCCATCGACACATTGGAGGATACGCAGTATTTT.

This clonotype was picked up a small number of times. V usage is TRBV4-3 and J usage is TRBJ1-1; 9 bases align to TRBD1. The CDR3 length is 17 residues. Per germline, CDR1 LGHNA and CDR2 YSLEER. Germline trimming cut 4 bases from V and 1 base from J; bases unmatched to any gene: 10. The chain's CDR3 is CASSLGTGSPRNTEAFF. CDR3 DNA: TGCGCCAGCAGCCTTGGGACAGGGAGCCCGAGGAACACTGAAGCTTTCTTT.

The CDR3 protein is CASSWDKARTEAFF. As DNA, the CDR3 is TGTGCCAGCAGTTGGGACAAGGCTCGCACTGAAGCTTTCTTT. The genes are TRBV12-3 or TRBV12-4 and TRBJ1-1; tentatively, D is TRBD1 (6 bases). V gave up 4 bases and J gave up 4 bases, with 13 bases separating them. The CDR3 contains 14 residues.

This clonotype has just a few counts. Relative to the germline gene, one junction end is altered; a read error may explain this. The chain joins TRBV6-1 to TRBJ1-4; D possibly corresponds to TRBD1 (6 bases). This CDR3 spans 15 amino acids. The germline gives CDR1 MNHNS, CDR2 SASEGT. The CDR3 coding sequence is TGTACCAGCAGTGATCATAAACAGGGTGGTGAAAAACTGTTTTTT. Its translation is CTSSDHKQGGEKLFF.

The chain links TRBV5-5 to TRBJ1-4; D is unclear. V was shortened by 1 base and J by 12 bases, with 13 bases between the two germline ends. This CDR3 has 13 amino acids. Germline CDR1 SGHKS, CDR2 YYEKEE (reference sequence). For the CDR3, the DNA is TGTGCCAGCAGCTTGTTTCTTCCGGGAGAACTGTTTTTT. Its protein product is CASSLFLPGELFF.

This clonotype was picked up a small number of times. J is TRBJ2-7 and V is TRBV7-9; 7 bases line up with TRBD2. The junction had 6 bases not matched to a gene; V was cut back by 0 bases and J by 4 bases. Per the germline V gene, CDR1 is SEHNR and CDR2 is FQNEAQ (reference sequence). This CDR3 contains 15 residues. CDR3 amino acids: CASSLANGGLYEQYF. CDR3 nucleotide sequence: TGTGCCAGCAGCTTAGCGAACGGGGGGTTATACGAGCAGTACTTC.

The rearrangement uses TRBV19 and TRBJ2-7; weak D call: TRBD2 (5 bases). Germline V lookup: CDR1 LNHDA, CDR2 SQIVND (reference sequence). V was pared by 4 bases and J by 0 bases, with 16 bases between. The CDR3 extends over 16 amino acids. The CDR3 DNA reads as TGTGCCAGTAGTACTGCCGGGATCCCGAGCTCCTACGAGCAGTACTTC. This translates into CASSTAGIPSSYEQYF.

Note on this clonotype: Likely a read error: the CDR3 ends without its conserved phenylalanine or tryptophan. The chain joins TRBV5-1 to TRBJ2-3; D gene ambiguous. This CDR3 is built from 13 residues. Trimming removed 4 bases at V and 0 bases at J, with 6 bases between. Germline V gene lookup returns CDR1 SGHRS and CDR2 YFSETQ. The DNA for the CDR3 is TGCGCCAGCAGCCGGCCTAGCACAGATACGCAGTATCTT. Protein: CASSRPSTDTQYL.

Points on this clonotype: An end of the junction does not agree with germline; a read error may underlie this. V and J are TRBV10-3 and TRBJ2-7, with D maybe TRBD2 (5 bases). CDR1 is ENHRY, CDR2 SYGVKD, per germline. The CDR3 consists of 15 residues. CDR3 residues: CAFSEYVGGSYEQYF. CDR3 bases: TGTGCCTTCAGTGAGTATGTAGGAGGTTCCTACGAGCAGTACTTC.

CDR3 nucleotides: TGTGCCAGCAGTGTACAGCATACTAACTATGGCTACACCTTC. It encodes CASSVQHTNYGYTF. This chain connects TRBV6-5 to TRBJ1-2; no clear D gene. The germline gives CDR1 MNHEY, CDR2 SVGAGI. The CDR3 length is 14 residues. Trimming took 5 bases from V and 0 from J, leaving 10 bases between them.

This clonotype appeared a few times. V is TRBV29-1 and J is TRBJ1-1, with D tentatively TRBD1 (6 bases). From germline, CDR1 is SQVTM and CDR2 ANQGSEA. This CDR3 contains 10 residues. V was clipped by 6 bases and J by 10 bases, with 12 bases between them. CDR3 nucleotides: TGCAGCGTCCCCTCAGGGGTAGCTTTCTTT. It is translated as CSVPSGVAFF.

There are a few counts of this clonotype. The rearrangement links TRBV29-1 to TRBJ2-1, with TRBD2 matching 8 bases. Germline trimming cut 6 bases from V and 4 bases from J; bases unmatched to any gene: 5. The germline gives CDR1 SQVTM, CDR2 ANQGSEA. This CDR3 region has 13 residues. CDR3 nucleotides: TGCAGCGTGCAGCGGGAGAGTTACAATGAGCAGTTCTTC. Amino acid sequence: CSVQRESYNEQFF.